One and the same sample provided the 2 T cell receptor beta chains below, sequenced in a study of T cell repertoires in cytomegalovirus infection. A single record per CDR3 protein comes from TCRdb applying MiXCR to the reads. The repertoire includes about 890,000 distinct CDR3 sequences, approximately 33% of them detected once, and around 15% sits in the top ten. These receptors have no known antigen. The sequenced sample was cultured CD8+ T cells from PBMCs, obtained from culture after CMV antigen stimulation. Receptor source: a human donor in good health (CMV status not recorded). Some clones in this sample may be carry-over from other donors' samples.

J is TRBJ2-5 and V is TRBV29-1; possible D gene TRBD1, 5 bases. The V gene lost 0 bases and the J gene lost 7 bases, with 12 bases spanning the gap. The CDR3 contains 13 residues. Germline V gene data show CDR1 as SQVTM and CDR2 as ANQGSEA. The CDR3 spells CSVEEGQGGTQYF. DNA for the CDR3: TGCAGCGTTGAAGAGGGTCAGGGCGGGACCCAGTACTTC.

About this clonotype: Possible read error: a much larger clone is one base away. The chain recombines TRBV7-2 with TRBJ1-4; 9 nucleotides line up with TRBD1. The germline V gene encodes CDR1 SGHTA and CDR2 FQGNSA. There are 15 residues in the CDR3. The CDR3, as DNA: TGTGCCAGCAGCTTTTTACAGGGGGCAGGGGAAAGACTGTTTTTT. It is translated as CASSFLQGAGERLFF.